This TCR beta chain was obtained from a study of T cell changes during pregnancy in multiple sclerosis. The CDR3 runs to 16 residues. Per the germline V gene, CDR1 is MGHDK and CDR2 is SYGVNS. Trimming removed 4 bases from V and 0 bases from J; junction bases left unmatched: 9. Assay used: immunoSEQ multiplex PCR; TCRdb lists only in-frame clones, some missing. This repertoire shows tens of thousands of clones, 70% to 90% found once; its top ten account for over 1.5%. The material sequenced was peripheral blood, taken in the first trimester of pregnancy. The receptor was derived from a female donor with multiple sclerosis, enrolled in a pregnancy study. This chain joins TRBV25-1 and TRBJ2-7; 7 bases are shared with TRBD2. This CDR3 reads CASSANSGGSSYEQYF. The CDR3 DNA is TGTGCCAGCAGTGCGAACTCCGGGGGGTCCTCCTACGAGCAGTACTTC.